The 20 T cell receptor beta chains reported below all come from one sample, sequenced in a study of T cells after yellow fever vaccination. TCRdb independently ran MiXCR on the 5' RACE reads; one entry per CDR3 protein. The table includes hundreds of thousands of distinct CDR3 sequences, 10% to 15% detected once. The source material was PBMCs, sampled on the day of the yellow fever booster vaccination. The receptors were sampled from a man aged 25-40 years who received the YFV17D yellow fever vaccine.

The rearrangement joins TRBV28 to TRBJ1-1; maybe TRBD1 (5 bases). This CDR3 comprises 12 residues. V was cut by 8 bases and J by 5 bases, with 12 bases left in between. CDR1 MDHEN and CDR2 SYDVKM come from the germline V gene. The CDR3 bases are TGTGCCAGCCATGTCGGGGGAACTGAAGCTTTCTTT. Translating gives CASHVGGTEAFF.

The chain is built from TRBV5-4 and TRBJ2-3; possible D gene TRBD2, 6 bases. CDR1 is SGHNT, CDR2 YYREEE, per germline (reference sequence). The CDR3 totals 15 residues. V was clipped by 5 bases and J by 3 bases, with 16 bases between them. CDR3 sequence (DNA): TGTGCCAGCAGAGGAGGGCCGGGGAAGACAGATACGCAGTATTTT. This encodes CASRGGPGKTDTQYF.

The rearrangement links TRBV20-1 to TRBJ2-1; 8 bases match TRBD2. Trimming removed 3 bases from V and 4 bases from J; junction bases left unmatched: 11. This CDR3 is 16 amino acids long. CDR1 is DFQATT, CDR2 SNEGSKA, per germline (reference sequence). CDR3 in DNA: TGCAGTGCTAGCGGGGGGGTCGGGGGTGGATACAATGAGCAGTTCTTC. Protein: CSASGGVGGGYNEQFF.

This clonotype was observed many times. This chain's CDR3 is CAIRRAYTGELFF. The DNA of the CDR3 is TGTGCCATACGTAGGGCCTACACCGGGGAGCTGTTTTTT. This chain uses TRBV12-3 or TRBV12-4 with TRBJ2-2, with unresolved D. The CDR3 extends over 13 amino acids. V was cut by 10 bases and J by 3 bases, with 12 bases left in between.

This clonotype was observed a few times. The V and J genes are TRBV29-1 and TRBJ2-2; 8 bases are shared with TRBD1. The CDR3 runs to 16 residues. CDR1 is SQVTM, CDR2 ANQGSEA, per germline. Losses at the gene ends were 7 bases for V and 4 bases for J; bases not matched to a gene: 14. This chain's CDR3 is CSALTGADSSTGELFF. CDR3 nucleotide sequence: TGCAGCGCCCTGACAGGGGCCGACTCCAGCACCGGGGAGCTGTTTTTT.

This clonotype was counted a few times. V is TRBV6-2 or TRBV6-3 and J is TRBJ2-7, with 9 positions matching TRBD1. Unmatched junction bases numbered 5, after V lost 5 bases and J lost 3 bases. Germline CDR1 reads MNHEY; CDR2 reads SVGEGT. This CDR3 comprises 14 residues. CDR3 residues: CASSEPGQGYEQYF. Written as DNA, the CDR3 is TGTGCCAGCAGTGAGCCGGGACAGGGCTACGAGCAGTACTTC.

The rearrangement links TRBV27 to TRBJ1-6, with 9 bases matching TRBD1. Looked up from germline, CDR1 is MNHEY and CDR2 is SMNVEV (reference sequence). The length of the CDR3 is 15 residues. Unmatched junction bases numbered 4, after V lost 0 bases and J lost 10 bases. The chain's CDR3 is CASSLSGQGGSPLHF. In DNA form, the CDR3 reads TGTGCCAGCAGTTTATCGGGACAGGGAGGCTCACCCCTCCACTTT.

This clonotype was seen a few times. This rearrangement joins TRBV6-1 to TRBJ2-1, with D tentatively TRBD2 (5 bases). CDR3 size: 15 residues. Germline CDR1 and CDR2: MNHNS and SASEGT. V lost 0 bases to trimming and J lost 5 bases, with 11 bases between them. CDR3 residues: CASSEARLAHNEQFF. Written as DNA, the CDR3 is TGTGCCAGCAGTGAAGCACGGCTAGCCCACAATGAGCAGTTCTTC.

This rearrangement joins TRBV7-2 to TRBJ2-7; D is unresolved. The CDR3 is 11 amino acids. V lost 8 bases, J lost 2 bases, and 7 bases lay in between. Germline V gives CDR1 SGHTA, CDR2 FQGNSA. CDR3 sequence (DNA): TGTGCCAGCTCCGAAACCTACGAGCAGTACTTC. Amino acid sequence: CASSETYEQYF.

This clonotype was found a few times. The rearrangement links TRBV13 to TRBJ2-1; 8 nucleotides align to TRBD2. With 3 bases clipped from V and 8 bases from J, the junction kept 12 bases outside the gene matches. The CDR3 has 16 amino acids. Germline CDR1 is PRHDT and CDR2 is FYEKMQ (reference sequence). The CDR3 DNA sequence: TGTGCCAGCAGCTTCGGTGGTAGCGGGATAGGATATGAGCAGTTCTTC. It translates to CASSFGGSGIGYEQFF.

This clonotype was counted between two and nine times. CDR3 sequence: CASSRFSRGTNTGELFF. The CDR3 DNA reads as TGTGCCAGCAGCCGCTTTTCCCGGGGCACGAACACCGGGGAGCTGTTTTTT. The chain has TRBV7-6 and TRBJ2-2, with D perhaps matching TRBD1 or TRBD2 (5 bases each). V dropped 5 bases and J dropped 0 bases, with 16 bases sitting between them. The CDR3 sequence is 17 residues long. Germline V lookup: CDR1 SGHVS, CDR2 FNYEAQ. Full variable domain (outside the CDR3, taken from reference TRBV7-6 and TRBJ2-2): GAGVSQSPRYKVTKRGQDVALRCDPISGHVSLYWYRQALGQGPEFLTYFNYEAQQDKSGLPNDRFSAERPEGSISTLTIQRTEQRDSAMYRCASSRFSRGTNTGELFFGEGSRLTVL.

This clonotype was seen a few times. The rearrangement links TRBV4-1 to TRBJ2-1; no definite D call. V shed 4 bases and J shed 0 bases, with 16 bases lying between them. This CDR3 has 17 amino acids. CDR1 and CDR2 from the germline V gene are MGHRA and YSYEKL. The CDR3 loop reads CASSPPPVRSSYNEQFF. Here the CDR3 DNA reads TGCGCCAGCAGCCCGCCCCCGGTTAGAAGCTCCTACAATGAGCAGTTCTTC.

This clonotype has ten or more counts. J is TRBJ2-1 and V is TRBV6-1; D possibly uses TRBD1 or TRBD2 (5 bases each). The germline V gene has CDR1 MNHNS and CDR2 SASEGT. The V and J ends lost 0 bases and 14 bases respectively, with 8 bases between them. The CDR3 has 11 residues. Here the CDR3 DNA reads TGTGCCAGCAGTGAAGCGGGGACCAAGTTCTTC. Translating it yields CASSEAGTKFF.

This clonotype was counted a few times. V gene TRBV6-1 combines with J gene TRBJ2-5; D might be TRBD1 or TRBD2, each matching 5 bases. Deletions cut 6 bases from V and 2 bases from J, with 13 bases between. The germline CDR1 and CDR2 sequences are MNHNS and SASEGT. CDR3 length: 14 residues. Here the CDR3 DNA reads TGTGCCAGCAGCTCAGGGTGGAGGCAAGAGACCCAGTACTTC. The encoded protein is CASSSGWRQETQYF.

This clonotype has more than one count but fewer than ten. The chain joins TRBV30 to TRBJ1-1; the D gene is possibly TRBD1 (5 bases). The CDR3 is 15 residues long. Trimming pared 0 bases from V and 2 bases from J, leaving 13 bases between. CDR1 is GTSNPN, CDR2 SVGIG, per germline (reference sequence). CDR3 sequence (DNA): TGTGCCTGGAGTGTACTGAGGGGCAAAAACACTGAAGCTTTCTTT. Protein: CAWSVLRGKNTEAFF.

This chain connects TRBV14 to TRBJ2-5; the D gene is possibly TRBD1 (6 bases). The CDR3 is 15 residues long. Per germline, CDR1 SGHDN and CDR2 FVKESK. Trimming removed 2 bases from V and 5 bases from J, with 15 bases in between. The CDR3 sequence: CASSQLQTGMETQYF. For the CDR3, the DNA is TGTGCCAGCAGCCAACTCCAAACAGGGATGGAGACCCAGTACTTC.

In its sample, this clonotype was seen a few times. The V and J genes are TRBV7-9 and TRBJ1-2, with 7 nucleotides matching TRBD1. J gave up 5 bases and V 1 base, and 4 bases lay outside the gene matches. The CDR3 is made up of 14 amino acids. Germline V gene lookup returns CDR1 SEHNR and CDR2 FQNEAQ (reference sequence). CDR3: CASSLGGTVYGYTF. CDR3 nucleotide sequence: TGTGCCAGCAGCTTAGGGGGGACAGTTTATGGCTACACCTTC.

CDR3 region: CSARGTSGRTSTQYF. The CDR3 nucleotides are TGCAGTGCTAGGGGGACTAGCGGGAGGACAAGTACGCAGTATTTT. The genes are TRBV20-1 and TRBJ2-3; 15 bases agree with TRBD2. Germline CDR1 DFQATT, CDR2 SNEGSKA (reference sequence). This CDR3 has 15 amino acids. V lost 3 bases to trimming and J lost 8 bases; unmatched junction nucleotides: 6.

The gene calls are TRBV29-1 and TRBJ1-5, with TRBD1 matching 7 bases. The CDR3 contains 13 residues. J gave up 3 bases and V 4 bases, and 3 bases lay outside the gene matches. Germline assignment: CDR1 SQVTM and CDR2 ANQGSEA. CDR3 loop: CSVAEGANQPQHF. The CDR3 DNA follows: TGCAGCGTTGCCGAGGGGGCCAATCAGCCCCAGCATTTT. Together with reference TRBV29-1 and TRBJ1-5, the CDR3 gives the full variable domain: SAVISQKPSRDICQRGTSLTIQCQVDSQVTMMFWYRQQPGQSLTLIATANQGSEATYESGFVIDKFPISRPNLTFSTLTVSNMSPEDSSIYLCSVAEGANQPQHFGDGTRLSIL.

Written as DNA, the CDR3 is TGCGCCAGCAGCCCCAGCCAGGAGGCCGGCTCCTACGAGCAGTACTTC. Its protein is CASSPSQEAGSYEQYF. This chain joins TRBV5-1 and TRBJ2-7, with D tentatively TRBD2 (5 bases). V shed 4 bases and J shed 0 bases, with 17 bases lying between them. This CDR3 region has 16 residues. Germline V CDR1 and CDR2: SGHRS, YFSETQ.